This T cell receptor beta chain was identified during a study of CXCR3 chemokines and chemotherapy response in bladder cancer (dated by TCRdb to 2021 to 2024). As for the study more broadly: The study examined whether intratumoral CXCR3 chemokine system activity predicted chemotherapy response in human bladder cancer.

This clonotype was observed many times. The target of this receptor is not known. No per-base quality is available; no much larger clone lies one base away. Libraries were constructed by PCR. For sequencing, an Illumina HiSeq 2500 was employed. TCRdb passed the public sequencing reads through fastp at Q25 and MiXCR, retaining productive beta sequences. Each record represents a unique CDR3 protein, reported with the most common genes and DNA among its rows. Within this sample are about 12,000 distinct CDR3 sequences, with approximately 13% of them counted one time only. Together, the top ten hold approximately 26% of the sample. The sample was gathered from a patient whose treatment included neoadjuvant chemotherapy. The TCR was taken from a human donor with bladder cancer that did not respond to neoadjuvant chemotherapy.

The CDR3 region: CASRHTSGLNEQFF. The sequenced DNA: TGTGCCAGCAGGCATACTAGCGGGTTAAATGAGCAGTTCTTC. Recombination connected TRBV12-3 or TRBV12-4 to TRBJ2-1; the junction holds 9 bases that match TRBD2. Relative to germline, V is missing 6 bases and J is missing 7 bases, with 7 bases of the junction outside any gene match. The CDR3 covers 14 residues, taking in both the cysteine and the phenylalanine. The CDR3 DNA has 42 bases and is translated from base 1.